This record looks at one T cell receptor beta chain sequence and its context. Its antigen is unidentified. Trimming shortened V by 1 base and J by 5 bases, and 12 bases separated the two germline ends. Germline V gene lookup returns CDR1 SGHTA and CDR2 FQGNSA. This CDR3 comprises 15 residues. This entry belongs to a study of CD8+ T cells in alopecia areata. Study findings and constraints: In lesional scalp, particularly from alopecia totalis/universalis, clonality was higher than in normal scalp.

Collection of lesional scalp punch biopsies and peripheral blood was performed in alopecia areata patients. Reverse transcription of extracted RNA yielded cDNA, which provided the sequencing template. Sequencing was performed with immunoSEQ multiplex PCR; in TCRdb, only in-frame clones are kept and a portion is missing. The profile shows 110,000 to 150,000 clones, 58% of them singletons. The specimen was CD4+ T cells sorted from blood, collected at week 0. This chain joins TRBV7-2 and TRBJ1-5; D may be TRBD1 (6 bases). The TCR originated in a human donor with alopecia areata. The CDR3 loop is CASSLVTGSHQPQHF. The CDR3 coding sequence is TGTGCCAGCAGCTTAGTGACAGGAAGCCATCAGCCCCAGCATTTT.